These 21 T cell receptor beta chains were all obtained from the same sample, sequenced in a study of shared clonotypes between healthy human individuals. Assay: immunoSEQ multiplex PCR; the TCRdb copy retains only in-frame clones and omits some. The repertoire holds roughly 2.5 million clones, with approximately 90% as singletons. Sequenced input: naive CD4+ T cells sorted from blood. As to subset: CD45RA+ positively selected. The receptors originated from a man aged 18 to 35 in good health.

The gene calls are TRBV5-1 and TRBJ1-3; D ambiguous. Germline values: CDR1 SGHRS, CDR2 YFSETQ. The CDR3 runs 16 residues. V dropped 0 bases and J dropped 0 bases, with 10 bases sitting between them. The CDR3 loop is CASSLAEYSSGNTIYF. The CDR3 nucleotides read TGCGCCAGCAGCTTGGCCGAGTACTCCTCTGGAAACACCATATATTTT.

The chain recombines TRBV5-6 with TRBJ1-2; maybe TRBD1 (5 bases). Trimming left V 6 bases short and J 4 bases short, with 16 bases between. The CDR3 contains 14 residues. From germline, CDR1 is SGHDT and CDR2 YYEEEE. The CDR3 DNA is TGTGCCAGCATGAGTACCAGGGTTGGCTATGGCTACACCTTC. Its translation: CASMSTRVGYGYTF.

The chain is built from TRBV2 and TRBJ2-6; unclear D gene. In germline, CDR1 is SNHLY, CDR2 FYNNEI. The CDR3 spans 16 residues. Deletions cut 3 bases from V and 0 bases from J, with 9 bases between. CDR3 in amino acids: CASSDGQSSGANVLTF. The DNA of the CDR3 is TGTGCCAGCAGTGACGGTCAGAGCTCTGGGGCCAACGTCCTGACTTTC.

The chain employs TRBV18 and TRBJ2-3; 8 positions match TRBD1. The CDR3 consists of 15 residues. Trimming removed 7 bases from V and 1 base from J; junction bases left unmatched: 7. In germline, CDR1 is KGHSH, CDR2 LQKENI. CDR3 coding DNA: TGTGCCAGCTTACGTGCGGGACAGGGCACAGATACGCAGTATTTT. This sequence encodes CASLRAGQGTDTQYF.

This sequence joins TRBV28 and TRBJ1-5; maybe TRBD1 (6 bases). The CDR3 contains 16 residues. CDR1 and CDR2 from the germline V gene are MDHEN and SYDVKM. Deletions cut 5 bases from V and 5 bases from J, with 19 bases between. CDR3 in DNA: TGTGCCAGCAGTCGCGCGGGGTTGGGGGCCGATCAGCCCCAGCATTTT. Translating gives CASSRAGLGADQPQHF.

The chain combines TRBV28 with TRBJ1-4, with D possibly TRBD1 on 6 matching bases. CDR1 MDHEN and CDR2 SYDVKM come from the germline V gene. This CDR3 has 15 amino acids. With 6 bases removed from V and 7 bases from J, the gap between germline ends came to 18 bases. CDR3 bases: TGTGCCAGCAGCCAGTCGGGGGGGCGGCGTGAAAAACTGTTTTTT. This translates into CASSQSGGRREKLFF.

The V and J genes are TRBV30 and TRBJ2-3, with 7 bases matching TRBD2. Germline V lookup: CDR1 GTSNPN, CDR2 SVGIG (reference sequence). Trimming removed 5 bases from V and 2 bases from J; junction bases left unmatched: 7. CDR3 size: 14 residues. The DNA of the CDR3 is TGTGCCTGGGCTTACGGGGGGTCCACAGATACGCAGTATTTT. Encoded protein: CAWAYGGSTDTQYF.

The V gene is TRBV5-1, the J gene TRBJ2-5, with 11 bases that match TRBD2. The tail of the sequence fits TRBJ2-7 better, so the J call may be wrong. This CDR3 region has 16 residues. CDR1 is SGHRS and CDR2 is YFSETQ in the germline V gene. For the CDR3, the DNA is TGCGCCAGCAGCCCTAACCCGACTAGCGGGGTCTACGAGCAGTACTTC. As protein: CASSPNPTSGVYEQYF.

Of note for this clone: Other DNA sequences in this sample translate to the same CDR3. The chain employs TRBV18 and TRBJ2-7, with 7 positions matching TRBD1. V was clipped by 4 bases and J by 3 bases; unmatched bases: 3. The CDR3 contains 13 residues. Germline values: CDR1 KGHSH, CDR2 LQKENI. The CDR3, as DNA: TGTGCCAGCTCACTAGGGACAGACTACGAGCAGTACTTC. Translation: CASSLGTDYEQYF.

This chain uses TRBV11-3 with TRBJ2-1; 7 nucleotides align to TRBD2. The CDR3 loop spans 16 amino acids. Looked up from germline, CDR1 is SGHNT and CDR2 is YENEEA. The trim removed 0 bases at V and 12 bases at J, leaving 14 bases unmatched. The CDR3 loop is CASSLDQGKSGKGQFF. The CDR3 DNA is TGTGCCAGCAGCTTAGATCAAGGTAAGAGCGGGAAAGGGCAGTTCTTC.

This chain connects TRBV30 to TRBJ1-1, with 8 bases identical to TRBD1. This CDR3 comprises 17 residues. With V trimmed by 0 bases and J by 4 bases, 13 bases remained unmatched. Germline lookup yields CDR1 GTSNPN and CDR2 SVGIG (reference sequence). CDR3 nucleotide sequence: TGTGCCTGGAGTGTTTCGACAGGGGCCCCCGAGCCCACTGAAGCTTTCTTT. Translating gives CAWSVSTGAPEPTEAFF.

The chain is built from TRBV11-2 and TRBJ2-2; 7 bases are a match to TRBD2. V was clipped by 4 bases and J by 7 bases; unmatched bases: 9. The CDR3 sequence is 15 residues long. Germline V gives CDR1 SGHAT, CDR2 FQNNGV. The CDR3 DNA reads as TGTGCCAGCAGCTCCCTGAGGGAGGGTGGCGGGGAGCTGTTTTTT. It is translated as CASSSLREGGGELFF.

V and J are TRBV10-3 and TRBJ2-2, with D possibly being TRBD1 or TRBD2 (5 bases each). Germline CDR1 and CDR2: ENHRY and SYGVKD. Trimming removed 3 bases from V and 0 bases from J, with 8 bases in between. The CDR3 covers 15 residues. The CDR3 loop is CAISDGTTNTGELFF. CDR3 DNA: TGTGCCATCAGTGACGGGACCACGAACACCGGGGAGCTGTTTTTT.

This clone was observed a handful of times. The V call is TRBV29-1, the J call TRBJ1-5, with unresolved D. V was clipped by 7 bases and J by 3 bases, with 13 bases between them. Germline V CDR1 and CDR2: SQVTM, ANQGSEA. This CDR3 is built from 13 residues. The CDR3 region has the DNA TGCAGCGCCCGGCGGGGAAACAATCAGCCCCAGCATTTT. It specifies CSARRGNNQPQHF. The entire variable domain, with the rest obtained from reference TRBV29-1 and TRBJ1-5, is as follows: SAVISQKPSRDICQRGTSLTIQCQVDSQVTMMFWYRQQPGQSLTLIATANQGSEATYESGFVIDKFPISRPNLTFSTLTVSNMSPEDSSIYLCSARRGNNQPQHFGDGTRLSIL.

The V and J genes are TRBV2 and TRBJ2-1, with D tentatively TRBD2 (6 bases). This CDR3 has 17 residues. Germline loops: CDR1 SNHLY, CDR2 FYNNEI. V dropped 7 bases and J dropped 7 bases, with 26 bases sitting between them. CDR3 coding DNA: TGTGCCAGCAAGCGGGTTACGCTAGCGTCTACGGTAAATGAGCAGTTCTTC. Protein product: CASKRVTLASTVNEQFF.

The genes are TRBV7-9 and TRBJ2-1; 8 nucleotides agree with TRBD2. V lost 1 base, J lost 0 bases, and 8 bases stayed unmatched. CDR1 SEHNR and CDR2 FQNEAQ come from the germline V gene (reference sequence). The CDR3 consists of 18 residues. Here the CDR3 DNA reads TGTGCCAGCAGCTTAGAAGCTAGCGGGTCCAGCTCCTACAATGAGCAGTTCTTC. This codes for CASSLEASGSSSYNEQFF.

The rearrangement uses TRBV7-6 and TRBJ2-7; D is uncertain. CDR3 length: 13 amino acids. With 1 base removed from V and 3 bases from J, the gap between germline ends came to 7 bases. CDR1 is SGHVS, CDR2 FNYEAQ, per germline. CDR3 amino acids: CASSLGRSYEQYF. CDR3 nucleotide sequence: TGTGCCAGCAGCTTAGGACGGAGCTACGAGCAGTACTTC.

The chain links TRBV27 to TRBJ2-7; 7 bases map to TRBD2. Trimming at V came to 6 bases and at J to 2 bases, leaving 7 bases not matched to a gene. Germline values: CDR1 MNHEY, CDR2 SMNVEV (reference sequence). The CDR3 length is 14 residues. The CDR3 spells CASRVVGGTYEQYF. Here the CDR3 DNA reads TGTGCCAGCAGAGTCGTGGGGGGGACCTACGAGCAGTACTTC.

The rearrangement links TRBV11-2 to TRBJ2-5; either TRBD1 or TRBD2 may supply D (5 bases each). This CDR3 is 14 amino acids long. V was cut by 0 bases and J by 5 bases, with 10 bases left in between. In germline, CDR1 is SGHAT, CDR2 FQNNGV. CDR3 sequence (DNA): TGTGCCAGCAGCTTAGAGGGACCATGGGAGACCCAGTACTTC. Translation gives CASSLEGPWETQYF.

CDR3 sequence reads: CASSLSVQSGELFF. The CDR3 nucleotides are TGCGCCAGCAGCTTGTCAGTGCAGTCCGGGGAGCTGTTTTTT. The chain is built from TRBV5-1 and TRBJ2-2; no firm D call. The CDR3 is 14 residues long. The V end was cut by 1 base, the J end by 6 bases, with 10 bases between. The germline V gene has CDR1 SGHRS and CDR2 YFSETQ.

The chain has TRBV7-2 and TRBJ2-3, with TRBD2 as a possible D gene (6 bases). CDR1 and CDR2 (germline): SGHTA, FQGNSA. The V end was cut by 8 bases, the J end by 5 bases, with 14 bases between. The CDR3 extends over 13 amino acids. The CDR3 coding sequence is TGTGCCAGCCGCCTGGGACTCATAGATACGCAGTATTTT. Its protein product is CASRLGLIDTQYF.